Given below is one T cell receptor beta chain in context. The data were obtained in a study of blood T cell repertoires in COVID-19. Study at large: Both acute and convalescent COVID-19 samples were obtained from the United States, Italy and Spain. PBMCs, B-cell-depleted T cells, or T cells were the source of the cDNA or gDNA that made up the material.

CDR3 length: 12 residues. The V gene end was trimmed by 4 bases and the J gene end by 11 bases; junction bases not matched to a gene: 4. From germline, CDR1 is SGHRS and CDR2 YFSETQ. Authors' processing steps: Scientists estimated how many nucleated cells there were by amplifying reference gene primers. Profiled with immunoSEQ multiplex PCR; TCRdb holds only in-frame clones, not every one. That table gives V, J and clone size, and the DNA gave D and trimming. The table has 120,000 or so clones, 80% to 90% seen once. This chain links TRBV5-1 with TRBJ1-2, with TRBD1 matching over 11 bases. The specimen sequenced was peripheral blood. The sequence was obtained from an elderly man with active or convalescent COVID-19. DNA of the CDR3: TGCGCCAGCAGCCCGGACAGGGGGCTGTACACCTTC. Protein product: CASSPDRGLYTF.